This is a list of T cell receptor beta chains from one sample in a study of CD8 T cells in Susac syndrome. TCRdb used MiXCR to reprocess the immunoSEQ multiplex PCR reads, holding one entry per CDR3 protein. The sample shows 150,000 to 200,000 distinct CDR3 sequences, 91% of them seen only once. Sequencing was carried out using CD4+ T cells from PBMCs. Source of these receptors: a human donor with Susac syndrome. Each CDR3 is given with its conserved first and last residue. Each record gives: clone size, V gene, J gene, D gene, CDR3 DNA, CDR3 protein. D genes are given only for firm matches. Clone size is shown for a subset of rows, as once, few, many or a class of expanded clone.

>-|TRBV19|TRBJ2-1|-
TGTGCCAGTAGTAGGCCAGACTGGAATGAGCAGTTCTTC
CASSRPDWNEQFF
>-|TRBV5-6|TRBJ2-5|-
TGTGCCAGCAGCCCTACGAGAGGATCAGAGACCCAGTACTTC
CASSPTRGSETQYF
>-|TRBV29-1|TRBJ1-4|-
TGCAGCGTTGAAGGTTCGGCAGCAACTAATGAAAAACTGTTTTTT
CSVEGSAATNEKLFF
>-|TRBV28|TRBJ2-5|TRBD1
TGTGCCAGCCATTATCAGGGACGGGACAGGGGAAAGGAGACCCAGTACTTC
CASHYQGRDRGKETQYF
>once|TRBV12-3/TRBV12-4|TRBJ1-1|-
TGTGCCAGCAGTTTGAGGACCTTGAACACTGAAGCTTTCTTT
CASSLRTLNTEAFF
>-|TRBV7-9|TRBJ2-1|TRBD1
TGTGCCAGCAGCTTAGCGCCGCCACAGGGGTCGGGCAATGAGCAGTTCTTC
CASSLAPPQGSGNEQFF
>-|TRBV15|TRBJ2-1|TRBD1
TGTGCCACCAGCAGAGGGCCCGGGACAGTCTACAATGAGCAGTTCTTC
CATSRGPGTVYNEQFF
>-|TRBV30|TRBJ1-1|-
TGTGCCTGGAGTGTCGATAAGGGGAAGAACACTGAAGCTTTCTTT
CAWSVDKGKNTEAFF
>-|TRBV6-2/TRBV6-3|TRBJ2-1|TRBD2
TGTGCCAGCAGTTCAAGGACTAGCGGGATCAATGAGCAGTTCTTC
CASSSRTSGINEQFF
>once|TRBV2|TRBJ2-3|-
TGTGCCAGCAGTCGGACTTCGGTTATGGCAGATACGCAGTATTTT
CASSRTSVMADTQYF
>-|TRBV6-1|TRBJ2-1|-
TGTGCCAACCCACTGTCTTGCGTAACTAGCTCCTACAATGAGCAGTTCTTC
CANPLSCVTSSYNEQFF
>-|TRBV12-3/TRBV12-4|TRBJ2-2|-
TGTGCCAGCAGCGTTACGACTTCTTACACCGGGGAGCTGTTTTTT
CASSVTTSYTGELFF
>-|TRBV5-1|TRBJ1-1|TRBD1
TGCGCCAGCAGCTTGGCCATGGGACAGACGCTGAACACTGAAGCTTTCTTT
CASSLAMGQTLNTEAFF
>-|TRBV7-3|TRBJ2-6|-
TGTGCCAGCAGCAGCCCTGGGGCCAACGTCCTGACTTTC
CASSSPGANVLTF
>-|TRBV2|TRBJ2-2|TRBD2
TGTGCCAGCATCGCTAGCGGGAACACCGGGGAGCTGTTTTTT
CASIASGNTGELFF
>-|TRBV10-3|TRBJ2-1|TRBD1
TGTGCCATCAGTGAGTCAGTGACAGGGGGCTACAATGAGCAGTTCTTC
CAISESVTGGYNEQFF
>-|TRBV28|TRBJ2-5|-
TGTGCCAGCAACTACAGACAAGAGACCCAGTACTTC
CASNYRQETQYF
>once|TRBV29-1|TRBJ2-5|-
TGCAGCGTTGGTAGAGGAGATAAAGAGACCCAGTACTTC
CSVGRGDKETQYF
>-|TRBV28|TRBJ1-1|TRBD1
TGTGCCAGCACAGGGGGCTCGGAAACTGAAGCTTTCTTT
CASTGGSETEAFF
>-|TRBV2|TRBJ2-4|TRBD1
TGTGCCAGCAGGCATGCAGGGGGAAACGGAAACATTCAGTACTTC
CASRHAGGNGNIQYF
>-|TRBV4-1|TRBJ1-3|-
TGCGCCAGCAGCCACCCTGCGCGGGAAGCCTTCTCTGGAAACACCATATATTTT
CASSHPAREAFSGNTIYF
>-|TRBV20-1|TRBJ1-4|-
TGCAGTGCTAGACCTACAACTAATGAAAAACTGTTTTTT
CSARPTTNEKLFF
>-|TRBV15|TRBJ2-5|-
TGTGCCACCAGCACGGAAGAGACCCAGTACTTC
CATSTEETQYF
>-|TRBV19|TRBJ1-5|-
TGTGCCACTTCCTCGCGGACAGCAATCTTCCCCCAGCATTTT
CATSSRTAIFPQHF
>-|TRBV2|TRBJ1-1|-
TGTGCCAGCAGTGAGGACACTGAAGCTTTCTTT
CASSEDTEAFF
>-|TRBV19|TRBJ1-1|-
TGTGCCAGTAGTATCCCCCTCGGGGTAAGAACTGAAGCTTTCTTT
CASSIPLGVRTEAFF
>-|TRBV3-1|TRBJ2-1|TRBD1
TGTGCCAGCAGCCCCGGACAGGGGATTGAGCAGTTCTTC
CASSPGQGIEQFF
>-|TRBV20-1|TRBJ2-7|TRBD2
TGCAGTGCTAGAGAGGGGACTAGGTGGGGCGGGGAGCAGTACTTC
CSAREGTRWGGEQYF
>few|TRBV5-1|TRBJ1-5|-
TGCGCCAGCAGGGCGGGAGGGTCGGAGCCCCAGCATTTT
CASRAGGSEPQHF
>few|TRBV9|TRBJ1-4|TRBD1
TGTGCCAGCAGTCGGACAGGGGGGAATGAAAAACTGTTTTTT
CASSRTGGNEKLFF
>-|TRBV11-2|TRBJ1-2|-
TGTGCCAGCAGCTTAGAGCCAGGTGGGAGCTACACCTTC
CASSLEPGGSYTF
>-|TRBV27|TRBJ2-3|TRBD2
TGTGCCAGCAGTTTCCAAGGACTAGCGGGGGGGCCTCAACGGGATACGCAGTATTTT
CASSFQGLAGGPQRDTQYF
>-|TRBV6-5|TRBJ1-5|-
TGTGCCAGCAGTTACTCAGTGGGTCAGCCCCAGCATTTT
CASSYSVGQPQHF
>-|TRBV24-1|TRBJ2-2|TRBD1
TGTGCCACCAGTGACTGGACAGGGGTCACCGGGGAGCTGTTTTTT
CATSDWTGVTGELFF
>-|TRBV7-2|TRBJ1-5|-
TGTGCCAGCAGCTTACCAGGACAGCCCCAGCATTTT
CASSLPGQPQHF
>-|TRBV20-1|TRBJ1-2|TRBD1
TGCAGTGCTACGGGACAGGCCACGACTTACAATAACTATGGCTACACCTTC
CSATGQATTYNNYGYTF
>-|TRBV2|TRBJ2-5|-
TGTGCCTGCCTTATAGAGACGGGGGAGACCCAGTACTTC
CACLIETGETQYF
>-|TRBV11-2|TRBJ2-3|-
TGTGCCAGCAGCTCCCAGGGGAGTACAGATACGCAGTATTTT
CASSSQGSTDTQYF
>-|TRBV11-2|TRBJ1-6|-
TGTGCCAGCAGCCGTATCAGTGGACACTCAAATTCACCCCTCCACTTT
CASSRISGHSNSPLHF
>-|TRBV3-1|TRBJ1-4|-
TGTGCCAGCAGCCCGTCCCGCGGGGGAGGCGAAAAACTGTTTTTT
CASSPSRGGGEKLFF
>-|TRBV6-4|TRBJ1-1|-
TGTGCCAGCAGGCACGAGGAGGGGGCTGAAGCTTTCTTT
CASRHEEGAEAFF
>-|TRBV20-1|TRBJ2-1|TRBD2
TGCAGTGCTAGAGGCCTGATTGGAGCGGGGGCCCCCAGTAGGCAGTTCTTC
CSARGLIGAGAPSRQFF
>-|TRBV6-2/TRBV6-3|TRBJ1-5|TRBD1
TGTGCCAGCAGCGGCTGGGGACAGATTCAGCCCCAGCATTTT
CASSGWGQIQPQHF
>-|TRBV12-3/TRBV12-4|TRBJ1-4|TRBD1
TGTGCCAGCAGTTTTAAAAGAGCCTTACAGGGGGCGCATGAAAAACTGTTTTTT
CASSFKRALQGAHEKLFF
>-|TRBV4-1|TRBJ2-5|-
TGCGCCAGCAGCCAAGAAGGGAGGAGAGGGGAGACCCAGTACTTC
CASSQEGRRGETQYF
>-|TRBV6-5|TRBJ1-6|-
TGTGCCAGCAGTTACTTCGATGGGAATTCACCCCTCCACTTT
CASSYFDGNSPLHF
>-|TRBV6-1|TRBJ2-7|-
TGTGCCAGCAGTGAACTAGCCGATCTCCTCTACGAGCAGTACTTC
CASSELADLLYEQYF
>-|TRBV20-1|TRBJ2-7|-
TGCAGTGGGACTTCCGGCTCCTACGAGCAGTACTTC
CSGTSGSYEQYF
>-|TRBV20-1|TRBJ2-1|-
TGCAGTGCTACTGGGGGACACCGGGTAGTTGATGAGCAGTTCTTC
CSATGGHRVVDEQFF
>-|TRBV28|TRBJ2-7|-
TGTGCCAGCCTGAGAATGGGATCCTACGAGCAGTACTTC
CASLRMGSYEQYF
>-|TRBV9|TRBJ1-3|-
TGTGCCAGCAGCGTAAGGTTATTAAATGGAAACACCATATATTTT
CASSVRLLNGNTIYF
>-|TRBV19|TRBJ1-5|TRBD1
TGTGCCAGTAACCCGGGACAGGGGGCTATAAGCAATCAGCCCCAGCATTTT
CASNPGQGAISNQPQHF
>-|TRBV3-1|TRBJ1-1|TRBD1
TGTGCCAGCAGGCAACAGGGGGCTCACACTGAAGCTTTCTTT
CASRQQGAHTEAFF
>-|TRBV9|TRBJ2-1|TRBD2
TGTGCCAGCAGCGTAGACTTGCGACGCCGGGGGGGCAATGAGCAGTTCTTC
CASSVDLRRRGGNEQFF
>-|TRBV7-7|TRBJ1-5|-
TGTGCTAGCAGCACCCCGCGGGGTTTCAATCAGCCCCAGCATTTT
CASSTPRGFNQPQHF
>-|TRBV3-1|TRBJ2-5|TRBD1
TGTGCCAGCAGCCAAGGACAGGGAGAGATCGGAGAGACCCAGTACTTC
CASSQGQGEIGETQYF
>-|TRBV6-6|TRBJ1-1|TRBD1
TGTGCCAGCAGTCGGGACAGGGAAGCTTTCTTT
CASSRDREAFF
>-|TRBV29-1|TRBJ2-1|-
TGCAGCGTCCCCGAAGGGAGCTCCTACAATGAGCAGTTCTTC
CSVPEGSSYNEQFF
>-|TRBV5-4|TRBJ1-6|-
TGTGCCAGCAGCTCTCGGGGCTCCTATAATTCACCCCTCCACTTT
CASSSRGSYNSPLHF
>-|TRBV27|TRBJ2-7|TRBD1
TGTGCCAGCAGTTCTGGGACAGGGTCGGGGGAGCAGTACTTC
CASSSGTGSGEQYF